This TCR beta chain came from a study of CD8+CD57+ T cells in acquired aplastic anemia. This clonotype was recorded only once. It was patients with CD8+CD57+ cell expansion by flow cytometry who were chosen for sequencing. Trimming cost V 5 bases and J 0 bases, with 8 bases left between them. Germline values: CDR1 KGHDR, CDR2 SFDVKD. The CDR3 loop spans 14 amino acids. CDR3 and TCR beta VDJ profiling relied on genomic DNA as the template. MiXCR was run by TCRdb on the reads, yielding one entry per CDR3 protein. Here the sample spans approximately 150,000 distinct CDR3 sequences, over 70% being singletons.

The source of this sequence is a human donor with aplastic anemia. V gene TRBV24-1 combines with J gene TRBJ2-3, with D hard to call. Sample: sorted CD4+, CD8+, or CD8+CD57+ T cells (not recorded which) from PBMCs. In DNA form, the CDR3 reads TGTGCCACCAGTGGCCCCGCTAGCACAGATACGCAGTATTTT. The encoded protein is CATSGPASTDTQYF.